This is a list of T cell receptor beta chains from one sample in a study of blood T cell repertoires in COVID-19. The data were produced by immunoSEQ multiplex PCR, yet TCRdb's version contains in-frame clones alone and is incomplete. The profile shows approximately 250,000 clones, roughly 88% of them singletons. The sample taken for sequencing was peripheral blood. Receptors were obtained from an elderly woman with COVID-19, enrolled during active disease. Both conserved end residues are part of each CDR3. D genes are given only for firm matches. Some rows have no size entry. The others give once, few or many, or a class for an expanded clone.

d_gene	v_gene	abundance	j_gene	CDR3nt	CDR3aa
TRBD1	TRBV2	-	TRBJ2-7	TGTGCCAGCAGGGGGGCAGGGGGTGCGGACTACGAGCAGTACTTC	CASRGAGGADYEQYF
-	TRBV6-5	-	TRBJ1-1	TGTGCCAGCAGCCTCATCGGGGACACTGAAGCTTTCTTT	CASSLIGDTEAFF
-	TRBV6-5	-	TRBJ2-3	TGTGCCAGCAGTTACTTTGGTCGGGGCACAGATACGCAGTATTTT	CASSYFGRGTDTQYF
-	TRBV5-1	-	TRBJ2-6	TGCGCCAGCAGCTCTAACTCTGGGGCCAACGTCCTGACTTTC	CASSSNSGANVLTF
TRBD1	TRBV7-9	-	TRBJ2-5	TGTGCCAGCAGCTCGGACAGGTACGAAGCAGAGACCCAGTACTTC	CASSSDRYEAETQYF
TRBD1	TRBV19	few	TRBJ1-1	TGTGCCAGTAGTATAGGAGGGGCTCTGAGACAGGGAGATACTGAAGCTTTCTTT	CASSIGGALRQGDTEAFF
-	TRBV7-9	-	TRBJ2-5	TGTGCCAGCAGCTTAACTAGTGAGACCCAGTACTTC	CASSLTSETQYF
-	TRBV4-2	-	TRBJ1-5	TGTGCCAGCAGCCAAGAAATTGGTGTCAGGGGAAATCAGCCCCAGCATTTT	CASSQEIGVRGNQPQHF
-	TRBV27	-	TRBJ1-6	TGTGCCAGCAGTTACACCTCAGGGGTCAGCAATTCACCCCTCCACTTT	CASSYTSGVSNSPLHF
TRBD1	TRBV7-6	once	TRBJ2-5	TGTGCCAGCAGCCGGCGCTTTTCCGGGACAGGGGGGAATGAGACCCAGTACTTC	CASSRRFSGTGGNETQYF
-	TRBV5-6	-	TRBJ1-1	TGTGCCAGCAGCTTCACAGGGAACACTGAAGCTTTCTTT	CASSFTGNTEAFF
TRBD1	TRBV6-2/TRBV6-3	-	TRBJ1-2	TGTGCCAGCAGTGTCCCTTCAGGACAGGGGTCGGCTTATGGCTACACCTTC	CASSVPSGQGSAYGYTF
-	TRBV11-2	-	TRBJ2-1	TGTGCCAGCAGCCCGACCGGGGGATCACATGAGCAGTTCTTC	CASSPTGGSHEQFF
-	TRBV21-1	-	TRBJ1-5	TGTGCCAGCAGCGTTCGACAGGGGGCCGATCAGCCCCAGCATTTT	CASSVRQGADQPQHF
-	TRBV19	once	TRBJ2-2	TGTGCCAGTAGCCGAGACAGCACCACGAACACCGGGGAGCTGTTTTTT	CASSRDSTTNTGELFF
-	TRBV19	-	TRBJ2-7	TGTGCCAGTAGTAGGGCCAGCTCCTACGAGCAGTACTTC	CASSRASSYEQYF
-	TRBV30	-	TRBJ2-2	TGTGCTTACCGACAGAAATCCACCGGGGAGCTGTTTTTT	CAYRQKSTGELFF
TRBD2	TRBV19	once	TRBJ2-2	TGTGCCAGTAACTTAGCGGGGGGGATTCGGGCCGGGGAGCTGTTTTTT	CASNLAGGIRAGELFF
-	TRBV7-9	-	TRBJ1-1	TGTGCCAGCAGCTTAGCTCGAGCGGCCAGATTGAACACTGAAGCTTTCTTT	CASSLARAARLNTEAFF
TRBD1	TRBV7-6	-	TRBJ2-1	TGTGCCAGCAGCGTACAGGGGAAAGGCGAGCAGTTCTTC	CASSVQGKGEQFF
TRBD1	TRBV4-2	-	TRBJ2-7	TGTGCCAGCACCGCCGGGACAGGGGGATACGAGCAGTACTTC	CASTAGTGGYEQYF
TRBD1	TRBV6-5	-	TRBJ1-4	TGTGCCAGCTGTTCGGGTAGGGCAGGGGGTGGGGAAAAACTGTTTTTT	CASCSGRAGGGEKLFF
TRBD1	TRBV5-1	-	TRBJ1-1	TGCGCCAGCAGCTTTCAGGGGGGTAACACTGAAGCTTTCTTT	CASSFQGGNTEAFF
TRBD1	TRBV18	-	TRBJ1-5	TGTGCCAGCTCACCATCGGGTCCAGGGGGACGTCAGCCCCAGCATTTT	CASSPSGPGGRQPQHF
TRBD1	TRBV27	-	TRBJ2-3	TGTGCCAGCAGTTTATGGACAGGGGGTATTGGAGATACGCAGTATTTT	CASSLWTGGIGDTQYF
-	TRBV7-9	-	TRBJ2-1	TGTGCCAGCAGCCAGGCGGAGGGGACCTACAATGAGCAGTTCTTC	CASSQAEGTYNEQFF
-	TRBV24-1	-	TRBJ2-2	TGTGCCACCGAAGACGGGTTGACGAGGGCCGGGGAGCTGTTTTTT	CATEDGLTRAGELFF
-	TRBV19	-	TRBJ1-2	TGTGCCAGTAAGGGAGGGTCCTATGGCTACACCTTC	CASKGGSYGYTF
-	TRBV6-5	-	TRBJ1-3	TGTGCCAGCAGCTACTCGGGGGGGCCGGGAAACACCATATATTTT	CASSYSGGPGNTIYF
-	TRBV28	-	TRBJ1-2	TGTGCCAGCAGCTCGACGGGGGGGCGCTGGGGCTACACCTTC	CASSSTGGRWGYTF
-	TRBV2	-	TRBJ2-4	TGTGCCAGCAGTGGGGAGACTCACAACATTCAGTACTTC	CASSGETHNIQYF
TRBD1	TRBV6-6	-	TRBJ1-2	TGTGCCAGCAGTTACGGGACAGGGGTTGATGGCTACACCTTC	CASSYGTGVDGYTF